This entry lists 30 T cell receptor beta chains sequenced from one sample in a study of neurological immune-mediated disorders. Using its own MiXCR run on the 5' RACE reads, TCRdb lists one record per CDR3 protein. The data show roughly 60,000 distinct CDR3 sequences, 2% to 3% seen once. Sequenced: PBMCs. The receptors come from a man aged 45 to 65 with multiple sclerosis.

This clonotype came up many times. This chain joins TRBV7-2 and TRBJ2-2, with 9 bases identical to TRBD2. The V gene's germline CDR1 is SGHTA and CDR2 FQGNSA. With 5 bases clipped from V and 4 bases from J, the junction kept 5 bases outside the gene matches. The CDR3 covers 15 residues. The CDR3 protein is CASSQGLAITGELFF. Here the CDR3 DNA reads TGTGCCAGCAGCCAGGGACTAGCCATCACCGGGGAGCTGTTTTTT.

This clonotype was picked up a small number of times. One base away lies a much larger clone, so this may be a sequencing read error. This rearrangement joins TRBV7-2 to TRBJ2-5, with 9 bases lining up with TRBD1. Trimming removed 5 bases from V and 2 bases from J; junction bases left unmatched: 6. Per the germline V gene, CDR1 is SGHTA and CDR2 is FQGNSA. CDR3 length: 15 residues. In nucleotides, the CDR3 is TGTGCCAGCAGCAAACAGGGGGCGCAACAAGAGACCCAGTACTTC. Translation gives CASSKQGAQQETQYF.

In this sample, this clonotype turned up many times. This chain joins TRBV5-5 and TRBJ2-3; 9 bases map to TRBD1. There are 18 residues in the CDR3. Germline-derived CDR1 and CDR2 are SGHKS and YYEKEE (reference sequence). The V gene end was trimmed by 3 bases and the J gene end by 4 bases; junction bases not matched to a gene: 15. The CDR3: CASSSMLRDRVRADTQYF. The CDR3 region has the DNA TGTGCCAGCAGCTCTATGCTCCGGGACAGGGTAAGGGCAGATACGCAGTATTTT.

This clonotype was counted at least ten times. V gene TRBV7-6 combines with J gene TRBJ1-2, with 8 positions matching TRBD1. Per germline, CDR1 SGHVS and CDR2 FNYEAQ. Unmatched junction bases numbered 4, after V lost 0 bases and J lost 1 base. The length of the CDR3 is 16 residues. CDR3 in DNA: TGTGCCAGCAGCTTAGCCCCAGGGGGCGGTAACTATGGCTACACCTTC. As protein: CASSLAPGGGNYGYTF.

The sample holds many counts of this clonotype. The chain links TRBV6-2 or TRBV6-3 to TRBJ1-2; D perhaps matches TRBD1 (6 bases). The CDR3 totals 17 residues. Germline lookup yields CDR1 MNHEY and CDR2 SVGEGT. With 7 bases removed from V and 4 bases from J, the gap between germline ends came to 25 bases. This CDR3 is CASTSASPGHRIYGYTF. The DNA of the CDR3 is TGTGCCAGCACCAGTGCTTCGCCGGGACACCGAATCTATGGCTACACCTTC.

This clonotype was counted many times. The DNA of the CDR3 is TGTGCCAGCAGTTACGGACAGGGAGGGTATAATTCACCCCTCCACTTT. Amino acids: CASSYGQGGYNSPLHF. J is TRBJ1-6 and V is TRBV6-5; TRBD1 matches at 8 bases. J was trimmed by 4 bases and V by 2 bases; bases with no gene match: 4. CDR1 is MNHEY, CDR2 SVGAGI, per germline. The CDR3 sequence is 16 residues long.

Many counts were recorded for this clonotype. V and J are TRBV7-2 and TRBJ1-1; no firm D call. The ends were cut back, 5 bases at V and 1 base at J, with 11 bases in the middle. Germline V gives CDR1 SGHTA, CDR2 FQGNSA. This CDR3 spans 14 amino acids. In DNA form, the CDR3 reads TGTGCCAGCAGCCTTCGGGCCTCGAACACTGAAGCTTTCTTT. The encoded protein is CASSLRASNTEAFF.

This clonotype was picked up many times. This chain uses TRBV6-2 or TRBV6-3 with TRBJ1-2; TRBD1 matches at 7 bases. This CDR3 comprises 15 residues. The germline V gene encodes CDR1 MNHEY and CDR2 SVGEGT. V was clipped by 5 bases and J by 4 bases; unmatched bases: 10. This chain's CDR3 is CASSTATGLIYGYTF. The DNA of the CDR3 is TGTGCCAGCAGTACTGCGACAGGGCTAATCTATGGCTACACCTTC.

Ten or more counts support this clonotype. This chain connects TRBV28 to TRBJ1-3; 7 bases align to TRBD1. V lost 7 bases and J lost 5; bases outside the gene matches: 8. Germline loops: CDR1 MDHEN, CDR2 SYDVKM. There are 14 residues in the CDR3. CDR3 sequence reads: CASTTRQGRNTIYF. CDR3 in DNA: TGTGCCAGCACTACGCGACAGGGTAGAAACACCATATATTTT. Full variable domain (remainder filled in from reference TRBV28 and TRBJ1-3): DVKVTQSSRYLVKRTGEKVFLECVQDMDHENMFWYRQDPGLGLRLIYFSYDVKMKEKGDIPEGYSVSREKKERFSLILESASTNQTSMYLCASTTRQGRNTIYFGEGSWLTVV.

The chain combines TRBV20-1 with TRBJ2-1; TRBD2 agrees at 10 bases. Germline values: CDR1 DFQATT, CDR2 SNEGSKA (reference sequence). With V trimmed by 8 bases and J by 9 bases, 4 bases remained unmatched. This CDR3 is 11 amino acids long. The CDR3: CSLLAGSEQFF. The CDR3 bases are TGCAGTTTACTAGCGGGGTCTGAGCAGTTCTTC.

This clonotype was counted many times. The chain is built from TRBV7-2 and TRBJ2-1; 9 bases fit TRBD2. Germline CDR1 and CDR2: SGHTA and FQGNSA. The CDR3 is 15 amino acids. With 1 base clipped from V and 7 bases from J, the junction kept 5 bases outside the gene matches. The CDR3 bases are TGTGCCAGCAGCTTAGTTACTAGCGGGCGGAATGAGCAGTTCTTC. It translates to CASSLVTSGRNEQFF.

CDR3 region: CASSPGRHQPQHF. The DNA for the CDR3 is TGCGCCAGCAGCCCGGGACGACATCAGCCCCAGCATTTT. This chain uses TRBV10-1 with TRBJ1-5; D is possibly TRBD1 (5 bases). V lost 6 bases to trimming and J lost 5 bases, with 11 bases between them. Germline V gene sequence: CDR1 WNHNN, CDR2 SYGVQD (reference sequence). The CDR3 length is 13 residues.

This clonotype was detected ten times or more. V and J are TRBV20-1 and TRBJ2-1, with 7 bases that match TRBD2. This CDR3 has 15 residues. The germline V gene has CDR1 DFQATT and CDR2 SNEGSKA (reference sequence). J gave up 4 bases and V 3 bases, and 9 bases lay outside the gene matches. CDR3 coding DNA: TGCAGTGCTAGTCTCGTCAGCGGGATATACAATGAGCAGTTCTTC. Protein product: CSASLVSGIYNEQFF.

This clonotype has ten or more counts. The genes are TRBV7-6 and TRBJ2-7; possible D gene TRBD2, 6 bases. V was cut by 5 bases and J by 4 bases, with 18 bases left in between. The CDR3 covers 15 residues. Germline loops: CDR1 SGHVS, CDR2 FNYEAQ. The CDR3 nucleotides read TGTGCCAGCAGCATCCCGGAGGGGATATCGTACGAGCAGTACTTC. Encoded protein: CASSIPEGISYEQYF.

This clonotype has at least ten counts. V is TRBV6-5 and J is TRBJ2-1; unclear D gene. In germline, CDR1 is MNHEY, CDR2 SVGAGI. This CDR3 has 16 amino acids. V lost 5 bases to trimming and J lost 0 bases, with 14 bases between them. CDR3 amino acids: CASSEEGISSYNEQFF. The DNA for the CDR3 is TGTGCCAGCAGTGAAGAAGGAATTAGCTCCTACAATGAGCAGTTCTTC.

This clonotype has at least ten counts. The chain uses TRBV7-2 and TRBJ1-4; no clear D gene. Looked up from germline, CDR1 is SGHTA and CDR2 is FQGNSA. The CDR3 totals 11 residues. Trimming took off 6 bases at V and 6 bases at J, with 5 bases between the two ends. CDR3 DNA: TGTGCCAGCAGTCCCGATGAAAAACTGTTTTTT. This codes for CASSPDEKLFF.

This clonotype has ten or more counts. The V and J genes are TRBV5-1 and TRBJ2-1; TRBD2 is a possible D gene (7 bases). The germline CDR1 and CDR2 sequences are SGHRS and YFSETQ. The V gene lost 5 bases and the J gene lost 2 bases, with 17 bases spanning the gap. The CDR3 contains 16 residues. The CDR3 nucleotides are TGCGCCAGCAGATGGTTGGGCGGGGGCACCTACAATGAGCAGTTCTTC. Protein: CASRWLGGGTYNEQFF.

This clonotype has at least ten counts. The CDR3 loop is CASSLSAGGRDQPQHF. The DNA for the CDR3 is TGTGCCAGCAGCCTTTCCGCGGGTGGGCGCGATCAGCCCCAGCATTTT. The V gene is TRBV3-1, the J gene TRBJ1-5; the D is unclear. The CDR3 extends over 16 amino acids. Trimming removed 4 bases from V and 5 bases from J, with 18 bases in between. CDR1 and CDR2 from the germline V gene are LGHDT and YNNKEL (reference sequence).

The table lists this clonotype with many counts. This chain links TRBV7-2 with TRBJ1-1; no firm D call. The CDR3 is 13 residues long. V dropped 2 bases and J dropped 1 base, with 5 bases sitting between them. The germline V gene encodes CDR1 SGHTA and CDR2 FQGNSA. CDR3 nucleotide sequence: TGTGCCAGCAGCTTACAGTGGAACACTGAAGCTTTCTTT. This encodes CASSLQWNTEAFF.

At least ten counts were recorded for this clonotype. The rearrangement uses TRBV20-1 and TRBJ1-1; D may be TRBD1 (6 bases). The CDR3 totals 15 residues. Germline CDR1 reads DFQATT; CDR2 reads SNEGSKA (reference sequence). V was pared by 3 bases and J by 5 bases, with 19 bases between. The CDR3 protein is CSASRQSTGRTEAFF. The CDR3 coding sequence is TGCAGTGCTAGTCGACAATCGACAGGAAGAACTGAAGCTTTCTTT.

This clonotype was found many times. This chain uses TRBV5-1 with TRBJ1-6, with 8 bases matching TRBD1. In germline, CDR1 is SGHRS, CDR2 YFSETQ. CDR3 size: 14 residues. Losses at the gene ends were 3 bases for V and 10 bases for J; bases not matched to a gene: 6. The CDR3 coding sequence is TGCGCCAGCAGCTCAGGACAGGGAGGCTCACCCCTCCACTTT. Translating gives CASSSGQGGSPLHF.

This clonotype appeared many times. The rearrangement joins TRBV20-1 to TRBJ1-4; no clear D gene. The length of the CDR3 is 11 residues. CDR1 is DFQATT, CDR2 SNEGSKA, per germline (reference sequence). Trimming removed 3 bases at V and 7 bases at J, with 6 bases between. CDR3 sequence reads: CSASRGEKLFF. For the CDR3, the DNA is TGCAGTGCTAGCCGGGGTGAAAAACTGTTTTTT.

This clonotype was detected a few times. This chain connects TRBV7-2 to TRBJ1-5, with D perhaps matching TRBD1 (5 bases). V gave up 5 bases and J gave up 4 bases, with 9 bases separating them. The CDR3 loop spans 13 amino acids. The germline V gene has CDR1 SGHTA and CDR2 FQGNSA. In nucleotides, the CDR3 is TGTGCCAGCAGCCAACAGGAGAATCAGCCCCAGCATTTT. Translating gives CASSQQENQPQHF.

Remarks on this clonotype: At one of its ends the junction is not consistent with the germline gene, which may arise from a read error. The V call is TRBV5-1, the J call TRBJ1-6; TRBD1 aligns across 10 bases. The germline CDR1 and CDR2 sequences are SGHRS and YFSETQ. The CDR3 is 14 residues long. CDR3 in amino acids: CASSLRTGGSPLHF. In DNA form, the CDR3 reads TGCGCCAGCAGCCTCCGGACAGGGGGTTCACCCCTACACTTT.

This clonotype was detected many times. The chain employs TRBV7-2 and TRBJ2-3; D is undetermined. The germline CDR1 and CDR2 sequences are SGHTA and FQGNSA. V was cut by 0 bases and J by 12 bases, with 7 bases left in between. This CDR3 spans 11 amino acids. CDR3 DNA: TGTGCCAGCAGCTTAGCTGGGCCCCAGTATTTT. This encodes CASSLAGPQYF.

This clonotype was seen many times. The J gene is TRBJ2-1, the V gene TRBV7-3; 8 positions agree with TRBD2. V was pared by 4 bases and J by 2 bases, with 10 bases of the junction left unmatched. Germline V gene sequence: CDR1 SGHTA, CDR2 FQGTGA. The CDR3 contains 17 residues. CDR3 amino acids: CASSSWTSTTTYNEQFF. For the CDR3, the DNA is TGTGCCAGCAGCTCGTGGACTAGCACCACCACCTACAATGAGCAGTTCTTC.

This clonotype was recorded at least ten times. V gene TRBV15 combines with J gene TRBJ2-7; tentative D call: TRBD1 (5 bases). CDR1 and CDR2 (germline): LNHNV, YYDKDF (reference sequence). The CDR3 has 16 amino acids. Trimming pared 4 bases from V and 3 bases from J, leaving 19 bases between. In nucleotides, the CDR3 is TGTGCCACCAGCAATCTCCTGGGGCTGGTAGTCTACGAGCAGTACTTC. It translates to CATSNLLGLVVYEQYF.

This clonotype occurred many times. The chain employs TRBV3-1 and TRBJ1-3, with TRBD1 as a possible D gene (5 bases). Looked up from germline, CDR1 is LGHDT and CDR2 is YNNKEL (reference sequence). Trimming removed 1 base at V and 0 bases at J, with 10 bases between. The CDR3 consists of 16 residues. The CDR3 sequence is CASSQGGASSGNTIYF. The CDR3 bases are TGTGCCAGCAGCCAAGGGGGCGCAAGCTCTGGAAACACCATATATTTT.

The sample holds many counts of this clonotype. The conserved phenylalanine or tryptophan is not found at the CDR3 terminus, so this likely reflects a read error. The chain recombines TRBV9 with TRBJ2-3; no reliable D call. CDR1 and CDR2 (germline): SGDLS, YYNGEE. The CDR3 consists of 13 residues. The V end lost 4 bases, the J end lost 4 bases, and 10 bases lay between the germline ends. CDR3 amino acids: CASSTARADTQYN. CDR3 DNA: TGTGCCAGCAGCACCGCTAGGGCAGATACGCAGTATAAT.

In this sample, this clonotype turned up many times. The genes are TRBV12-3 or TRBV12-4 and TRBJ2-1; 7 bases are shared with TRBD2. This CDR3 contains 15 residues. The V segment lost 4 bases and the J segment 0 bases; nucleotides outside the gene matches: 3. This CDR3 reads CASSSGGSSYNEQFF. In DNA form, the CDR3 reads TGTGCCAGCAGTTCGGGGGGTAGCTCCTACAATGAGCAGTTCTTC.